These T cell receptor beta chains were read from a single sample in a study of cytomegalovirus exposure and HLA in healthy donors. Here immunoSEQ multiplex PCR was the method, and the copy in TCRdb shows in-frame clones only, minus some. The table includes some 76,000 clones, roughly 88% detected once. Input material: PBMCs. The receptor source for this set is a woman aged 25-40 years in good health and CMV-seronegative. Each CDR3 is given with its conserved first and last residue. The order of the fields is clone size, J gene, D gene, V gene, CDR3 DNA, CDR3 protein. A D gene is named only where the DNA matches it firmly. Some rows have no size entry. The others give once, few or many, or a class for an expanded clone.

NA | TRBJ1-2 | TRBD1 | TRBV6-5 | TGTGCCAGCAGCTTAACAGGGGGCTATGGCTACACCTTC | CASSLTGGYGYTF
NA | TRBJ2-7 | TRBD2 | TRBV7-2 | TGTGCCAGCAGCAGCGGGACTAGCGGGATTCAAGAGCAGTACTTC | CASSSGTSGIQEQYF
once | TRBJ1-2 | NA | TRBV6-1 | TGTGCCAGCACCCAGGGTTATGGCTACACCTTC | CASTQGYGYTF
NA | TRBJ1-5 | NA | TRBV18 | TGTGCCAGCTCACCAATTGGGCCCGGCGGGGGCAATCAGCCCCAGCATTTT | CASSPIGPGGGNQPQHF
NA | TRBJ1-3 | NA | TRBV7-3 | TGTGCCAGCAGCCCCCAAGCCTCTGGAAACACCATATATTTT | CASSPQASGNTIYF
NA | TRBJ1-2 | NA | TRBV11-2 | TGTGCCAGCAGCCCTATGGTTGGTGCCTTC | CASSPMVGAF
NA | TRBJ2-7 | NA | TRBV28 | TGTGCCAGCAGCCTGAGCGGAAGAACCTACGAGCAGTACTTC | CASSLSGRTYEQYF
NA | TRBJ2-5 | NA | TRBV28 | TGTGCCAGCAGTGCTACACAGCCCTGGGAGCAGTACTTC | CASSATQPWEQYF
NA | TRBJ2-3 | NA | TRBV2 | TGTGCCAGCAGTGAAGATCAGGGTCGATTCACAGATACGCAGTATTTT | CASSEDQGRFTDTQYF
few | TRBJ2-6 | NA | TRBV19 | TGTGCCAGTAGTAGCCCCAGGGTCCCTGGGGCCAACGTCCTGACTTTC | CASSSPRVPGANVLTF
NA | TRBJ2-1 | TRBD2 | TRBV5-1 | TGCGCCAGCAGCTTGGCCCTAGCGGCCGCTTTAAACAATGAGCAGTTCTTC | CASSLALAAALNNEQFF
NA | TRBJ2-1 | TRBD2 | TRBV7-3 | TGTGCCAGCAGCCCCGCTACTAGCGGGAGGTCCTATGAGCAGTTCTTC | CASSPATSGRSYEQFF
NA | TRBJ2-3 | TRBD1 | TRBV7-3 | TGTGCCAGCAGTACTACAGGGGTTCTCACAGATACGCAGTATTTT | CASSTTGVLTDTQYF
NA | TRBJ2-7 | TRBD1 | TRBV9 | TGTGCCAGCAGCGTACGGGACAGGGGGCACGAGCAGTACTTC | CASSVRDRGHEQYF
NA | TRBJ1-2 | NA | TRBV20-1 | TGCAGTGCTCCCTCTTTCTATGGCTACACCTTC | CSAPSFYGYTF
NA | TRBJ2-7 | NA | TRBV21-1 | TGTGCCAGCAGCAAAGACGGGACTAGCGGGAGTAAAGGAGGCGAGCAGTACTTC | CASSKDGTSGSKGGEQYF
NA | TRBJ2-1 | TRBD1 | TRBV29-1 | TGCAGCGCTTTACTATCACAGGGGAATGAGCAGTTCTTC | CSALLSQGNEQFF
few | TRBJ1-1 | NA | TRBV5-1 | TGCGCCAGCAGCTCGGACAGTGGGGGGAACACTGAAGCTTTCTTT | CASSSDSGGNTEAFF
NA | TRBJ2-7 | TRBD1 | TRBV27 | TGTGCCAGCACCAACAGGGGATTGGGGTCCTACGAGCAGTACTTC | CASTNRGLGSYEQYF
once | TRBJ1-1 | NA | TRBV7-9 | TGTTCCAGCAGCTTATACGGGAGGAACACTGAAGCTTTCTTT | CSSSLYGRNTEAFF
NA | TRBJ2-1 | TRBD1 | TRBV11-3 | TGTGCCAGCAGCATAAGACAGGGCTACAATGAGCAGTTCTTC | CASSIRQGYNEQFF
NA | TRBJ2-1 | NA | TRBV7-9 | TGTGCCAGCAGCTTAGCACAGCTCTACAATGAGCAGTTCTTC | CASSLAQLYNEQFF
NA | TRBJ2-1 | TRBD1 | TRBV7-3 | TGTGCCAGCAGCCTCGACACAGGGGGGTACAATGAGCAGTTCTTC | CASSLDTGGYNEQFF
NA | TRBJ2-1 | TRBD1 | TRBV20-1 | TGCGGGACAGGGTCGCATGAGCAGTTCTTC | CGTGSHEQFF
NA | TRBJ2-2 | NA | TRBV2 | TGTGCCAGCAGTCGAAATGGCGGAGTGAACACCGGGGAGCTGTTTTTT | CASSRNGGVNTGELFF
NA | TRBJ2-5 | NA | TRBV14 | TGTGCCAGCAGCCAATATGGGCGGGTCGTGGAGACCCAGTACTTC | CASSQYGRVVETQYF
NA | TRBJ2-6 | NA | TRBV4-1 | TGCGCCAGCAGCCAGCAATCTAGCAAATATCTCCTTTCTGGGGCCAACGTCCTGACTTTC | CASSQQSSKYLLSGANVLTF
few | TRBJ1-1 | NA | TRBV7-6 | TGTGCCAGCAGCTCATATCGGGACACCTTTAAAGCTTTCTTT | CASSSYRDTFKAFF
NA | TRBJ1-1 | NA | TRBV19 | TGTGCCAGTAGTCGAGCAGGGCGGAACACTGAAGCTTTCTTT | CASSRAGRNTEAFF
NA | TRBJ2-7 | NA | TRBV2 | TGTGCCAGCAGTGACGGCGAGCAGTACTTC | CASSDGEQYF
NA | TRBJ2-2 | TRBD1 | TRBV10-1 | TGCGCCAGCAACCCGGACAGGGGTGCCCTAGTCGACACCGGGGAGCTGTTTTTT | CASNPDRGALVDTGELFF
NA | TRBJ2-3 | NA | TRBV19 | TGTGCCAGTAGTATAGGAGGGGGTTTGGGCACAGATACGCAGTATTTT | CASSIGGGLGTDTQYF
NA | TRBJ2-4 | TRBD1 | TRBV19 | TGTGCCAGTAGTCGACAGGGGGCGGGTGAAAACATTCAGTACTTC | CASSRQGAGENIQYF
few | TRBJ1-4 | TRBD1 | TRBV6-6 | TGTGCCAGCAGTTACTCGCAGGGGGATGAAAAACTGTTTTTT | CASSYSQGDEKLFF
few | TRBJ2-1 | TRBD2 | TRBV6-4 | TGTGCCAGCAGCCGACTAGCGTCAACCTCTGATGAGCAGTTCTTC | CASSRLASTSDEQFF
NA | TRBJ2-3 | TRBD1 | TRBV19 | TGTGCCAGTAGTCCACGGGACAGTGATACGCAGTATTTT | CASSPRDSDTQYF
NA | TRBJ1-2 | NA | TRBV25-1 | TGTGCCAGCCAAAGGGGGAACTATGGCTACACCTTC | CASQRGNYGYTF
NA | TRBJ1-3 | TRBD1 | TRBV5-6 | TGTGCCAGCAGCTTGGTGGGACAGGGCCCTGGAAACACCATATATTTT | CASSLVGQGPGNTIYF
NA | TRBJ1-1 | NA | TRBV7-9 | TGTGCCAGCAGCTCTCACTTTACAGGGAGTTGGATGAACACTGAAGCTTTCTTT | CASSSHFTGSWMNTEAFF
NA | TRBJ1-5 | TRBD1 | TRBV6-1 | TGTGCCAGCAGCCGGGACAGGGCAAGCAATCAGCCCCAGCATTTT | CASSRDRASNQPQHF
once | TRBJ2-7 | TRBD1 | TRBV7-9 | TGTGCCATTGGAGAGAGGGACAGCTCCTACGAGCAGTACTTC | CAIGERDSSYEQYF
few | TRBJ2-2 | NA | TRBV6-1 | TGTGCCAGCAGTGGAGTACAGGGCGCCGGGAGGACCGGGGAGCTGTTTTTT | CASSGVQGAGRTGELFF
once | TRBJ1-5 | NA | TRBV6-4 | TGTGCCAGCAGTGACTCGGGGGGATCGTATAGCAATCAGCCCCAGCATTTT | CASSDSGGSYSNQPQHF
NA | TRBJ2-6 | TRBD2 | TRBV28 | TGTGCCACCATGGGACTAGCGGGCACCTCCTCCGGGGCCAACGTCCTGACTTTC | CATMGLAGTSSGANVLTF
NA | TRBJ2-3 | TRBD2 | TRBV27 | TGTGCCAGCAGTTTATCGCGACTAGCGGGAGTTCGGTCGTTGACAGATACGCAGTATTTT | CASSLSRLAGVRSLTDTQYF
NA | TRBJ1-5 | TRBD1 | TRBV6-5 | TGTGCCAGCAGTCGTACAACAGGGGGCCGGGAGCCCCAGCATTTT | CASSRTTGGREPQHF
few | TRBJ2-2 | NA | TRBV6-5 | TGTGCCAGCAGTTACTCTTTACTGGACACCGGGGAGCTGTTTTTT | CASSYSLLDTGELFF
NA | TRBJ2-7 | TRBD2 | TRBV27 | TGTGCCAGCAAAGCTACTAGCGAGACCTACGAGCAGTACTTC | CASKATSETYEQYF